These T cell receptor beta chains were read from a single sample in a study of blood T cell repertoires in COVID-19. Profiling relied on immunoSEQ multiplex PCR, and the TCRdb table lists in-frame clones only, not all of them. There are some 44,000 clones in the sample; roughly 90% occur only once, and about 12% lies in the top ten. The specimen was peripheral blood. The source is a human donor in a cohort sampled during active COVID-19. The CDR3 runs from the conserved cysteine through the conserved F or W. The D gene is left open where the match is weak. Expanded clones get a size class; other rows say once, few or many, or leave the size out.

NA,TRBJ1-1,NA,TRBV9,TGTGCCAGCAGCGTAGGCCCCCCCGCAGGCAACACTGAAGCTTTCTTT,CASSVGPPAGNTEAFF
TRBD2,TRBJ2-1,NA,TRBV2,TGTGCCAGCAGCCCGACTCCCCCCCGGGAGGGGTACAATGAGCAGTTCTTC,CASSPTPPREGYNEQFF
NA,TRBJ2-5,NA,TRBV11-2,TGTGCCAGCAGCGACAGAGCTACCCAGTACTTC,CASSDRATQYF
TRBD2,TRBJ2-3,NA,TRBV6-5,TGTGCCACCGGAGGGACTAGCGGGTACCAGCGGTATTTT,CATGGTSGYQRYF
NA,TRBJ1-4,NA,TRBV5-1,TGCGCCAGCAGAGGGACGGTGGGGGCTGAAAAACTGTTTTTT,CASRGTVGAEKLFF
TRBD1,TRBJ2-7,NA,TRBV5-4,TGTGCCAGCAGCCGGGGGACAGGGCAGTCCTACGAGCAGTACTTC,CASSRGTGQSYEQYF
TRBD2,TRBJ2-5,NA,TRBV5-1,TGCGCCAGCAGTCCCGGGACTGGAGCGGGGGAGACCCAGTACTTC,CASSPGTGAGETQYF
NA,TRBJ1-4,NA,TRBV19,TGTGCCAGTAGTCTGATGCGGGAGGAAAAACTGTTTTTT,CASSLMREEKLFF
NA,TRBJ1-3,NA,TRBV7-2,TGTGCCAGCAGCTTCGGTCCACAGGGAGCTGGAAACACCATATATTTT,CASSFGPQGAGNTIYF
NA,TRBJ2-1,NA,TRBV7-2,TGTGCCAGCAGCTTTCCGGGCTACAATGAGCAGTTCTTC,CASSFPGYNEQFF
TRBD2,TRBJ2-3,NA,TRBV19,TGTGCCAGTAATCCGGGACTAGCTCTTCGCACAGATACGCAGTATTTT,CASNPGLALRTDTQYF
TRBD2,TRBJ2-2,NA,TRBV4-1,TGCGCCAGCAACGTACCGCTAGCGGGAGAAAGAACCGGGGAGCTGTTTTTT,CASNVPLAGERTGELFF
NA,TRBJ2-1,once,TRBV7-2,TGTGCCAGCAGCCCCAGGGGTGGGCGGGGGCCCTACAATGAGCAGTTCTTC,CASSPRGGRGPYNEQFF
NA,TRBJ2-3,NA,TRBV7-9,TGTGCCAGCAGCTCCCTCGGTAGCACAGATACGCAGTATTTT,CASSSLGSTDTQYF
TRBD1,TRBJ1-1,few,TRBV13,TGTGCCAGCAGCGTCCCGGGACAGAAGAACACTGAAGCTTTCTTT,CASSVPGQKNTEAFF
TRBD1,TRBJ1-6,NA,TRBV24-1,TGTGCCACCACTCCCAGGGACAGGGGAAACACCCTCCACTTT,CATTPRDRGNTLHF
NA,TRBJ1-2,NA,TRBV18,TGTGCCAGCTCACCATCAGGGGCTCCCCCCTGGGGCTACACCTTC,CASSPSGAPPWGYTF
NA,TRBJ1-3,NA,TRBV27,TGTGCCAGCAGTTTCCGGGACAGAAACACCATATATTTT,CASSFRDRNTIYF
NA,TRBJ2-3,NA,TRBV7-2,TGTGCCAGCAGCTTAGGACTGGCTCACACAGATACGCAGTATTTT,CASSLGLAHTDTQYF
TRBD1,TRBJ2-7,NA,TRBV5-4,TGTGCCAGCAGCTCCCTGGACAGGCTAAGCTCCTACGAGCAGTACTTC,CASSSLDRLSSYEQYF
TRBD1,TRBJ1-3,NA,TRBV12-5,TGTGCTAGTGGGAACAGGGGGAGCTCTGGAAACACCATATATTTT,CASGNRGSSGNTIYF
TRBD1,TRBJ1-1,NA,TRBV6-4,TGTGCCAGCAGTTCCGGGACAGGGGGCCGGAGGACTGAAGCTTTCTTT,CASSSGTGGRRTEAFF
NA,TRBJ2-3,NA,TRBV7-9,TGTGCCAGCAGCTTTCAGGTGGAGGCGGATACGCAGTATTTT,CASSFQVEADTQYF
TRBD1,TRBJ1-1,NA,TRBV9,TGTGCCAGCAGCGAACAGGGGTCGAACACTGAAGCTTTCTTT,CASSEQGSNTEAFF
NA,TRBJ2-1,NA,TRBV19,TGTGCCAGTACCATAACTGGAGGCAATGAGCAGTTCTTC,CASTITGGNEQFF
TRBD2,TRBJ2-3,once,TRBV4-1,TGCGCCAGCAGCCTAGGTGGCACTAGCGGGGTAGGGTCGGATACGCAGTATTTT,CASSLGGTSGVGSDTQYF
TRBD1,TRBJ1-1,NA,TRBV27,TGTGCCAGCAGTGCCCCGACAGGGGGCACTGAAGCTTTCTTT,CASSAPTGGTEAFF
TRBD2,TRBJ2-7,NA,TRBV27,TGTGCCAGCAGCCCACGGGGGGTTCGGGAGCAGTACTTC,CASSPRGVREQYF
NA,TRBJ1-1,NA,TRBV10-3,TGTGCCATCAGTGCTTGGGCAGGGCTGTGGACTGAAGCTTTCTTT,CAISAWAGLWTEAFF
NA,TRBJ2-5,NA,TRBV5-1,TGCGCCAGCAGCTTGGGGGGCTTCTCAGAGACCCAGTACTTC,CASSLGGFSETQYF
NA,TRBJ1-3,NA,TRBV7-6,TGTGCCAGCAGCCTAGGGACAATCTCTGGAAACACCATATATTTT,CASSLGTISGNTIYF
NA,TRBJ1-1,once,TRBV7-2,TGTGCCAGCAGCTTTGGACAGATGAACACTGAAGCTTTCTTT,CASSFGQMNTEAFF
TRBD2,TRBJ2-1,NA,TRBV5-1,TGCGCCAGCAGCACACGGACTAGTTACTACAATGAGCAGTTCTTC,CASSTRTSYYNEQFF
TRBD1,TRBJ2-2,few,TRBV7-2,TGTGCCAGCAGCTTAACAGGGGGCGTAAACACCGGGGAGCTGTTTTTT,CASSLTGGVNTGELFF
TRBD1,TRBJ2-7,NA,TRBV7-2,TGTGCCAGCAGCTTAGATGGGGACAGGAGCTACGAGCAGTACTTC,CASSLDGDRSYEQYF
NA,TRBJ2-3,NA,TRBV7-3,TGTGCCAGCAGTCCCACTGGTGCACTAGATACGCAGTATTTT,CASSPTGALDTQYF
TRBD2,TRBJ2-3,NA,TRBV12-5,TGTGCTAGTGGTTCGACCGGGACTAGCGGGGGTGGGGATACGCAGTATTTT,CASGSTGTSGGGDTQYF
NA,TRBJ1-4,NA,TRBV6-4,TGTGCCAGCAGCACCATCGAGAGGCTGTTTTTT,CASSTIERLFF
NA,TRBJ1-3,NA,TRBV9,TGTGCCAGCAGCGTCGTGGGACATAGCTCTGGAAACACCATATATTTT,CASSVVGHSSGNTIYF
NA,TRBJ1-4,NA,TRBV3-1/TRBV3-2,TGTGCCAGCAGCCAAGAAGGGGGTTTCAGTGAAAAACTGTTTTTT,CASSQEGGFSEKLFF
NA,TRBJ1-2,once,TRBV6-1,TGTGCCAGCAGTGAAGTACCGGGAAATGGCTACACCTTC,CASSEVPGNGYTF
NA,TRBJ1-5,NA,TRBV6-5,TGTGCCAGCAGCCGGAGCAATCAGCCCCAGCATTTT,CASSRSNQPQHF
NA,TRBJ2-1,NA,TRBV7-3,TGTGCCAGCAGCCCGACGGACGACAGCAATGAGCAGTTCTTC,CASSPTDDSNEQFF
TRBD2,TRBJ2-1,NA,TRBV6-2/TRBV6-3,TGTGCCAGCAGTTACTCGCCCTCTAGCGGTTCTGTCAATGAGCAGTTCTTC,CASSYSPSSGSVNEQFF
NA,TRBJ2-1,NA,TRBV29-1,TGCAGCGTTGAGGGGGCGAGAGTTAAATATAATGAGCAGTTCTTC,CSVEGARVKYNEQFF
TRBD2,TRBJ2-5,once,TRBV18,TGTGCCAGCTCACCGAAATTCCGACTAGCGGGCAGCCAAGAGACCCAGTACTTC,CASSPKFRLAGSQETQYF
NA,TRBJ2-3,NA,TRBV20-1,TGCAGTGCTAGTAGCAGGTCCCCTAGCACAGATACGCAGTATTTT,CSASSRSPSTDTQYF
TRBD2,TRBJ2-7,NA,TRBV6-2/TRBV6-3,TGTGCCAGCAGCCGACTACTAGCGGGAGGGCCCTACGAGCAGTACTTC,CASSRLLAGGPYEQYF
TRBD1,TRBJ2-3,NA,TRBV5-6,TGTGCCAGCAGCCTAGGACAGGGGGTTTATACGCAGTATTTT,CASSLGQGVYTQYF
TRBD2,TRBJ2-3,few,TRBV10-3,TGTGCCATCAGTGAGACTAGCGGGGGGACAGATACGCAGTATTTT,CAISETSGGTDTQYF
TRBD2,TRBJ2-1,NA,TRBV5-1,TGCGCCAGCAGCTTGGAAGGCGGGGGAGGGAATGAGCAGTTCTTC,CASSLEGGGGNEQFF
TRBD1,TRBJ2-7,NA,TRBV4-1,TGCGCCAGCAGCCAAGCCAGAGGGGGGACAGGGTCCTACGAGCAGTACTTC,CASSQARGGTGSYEQYF
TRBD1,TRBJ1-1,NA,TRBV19,TGTGCCAGTAGTCCCCGGGACAGGATCAACACTGAAGCTTTCTTT,CASSPRDRINTEAFF